The clone carrying this T cell receptor (beta chain) was seen ten or more times. The CDR3 length is 13 residues. CDR1 and CDR2 (germline): MDHEN, SYDVKM. Trimming cost V 3 bases and J 2 bases, with 7 bases left between them. This record belongs to a study of T cell repertoires in cytomegalovirus infection. TCRdb re-derived calls from the reads in MiXCR, one entry per CDR3 protein. The table includes almost 550,000 distinct CDR3 sequences, more than 15% detected once. The TCR was taken from a human donor in good health (CMV status not recorded). Some clones in this sample may be carry-over from other donors' samples. The V gene is TRBV28, the J gene TRBJ1-1, with D unclear. Sequencing was done on a sample of CD8+ T cells from PBMCs. CDR3 DNA sequence: TGTGCCAGCAGTTTTGAGGGAAACACTGAAGCTTTCTTT. Its protein product is CASSFEGNTEAFF.